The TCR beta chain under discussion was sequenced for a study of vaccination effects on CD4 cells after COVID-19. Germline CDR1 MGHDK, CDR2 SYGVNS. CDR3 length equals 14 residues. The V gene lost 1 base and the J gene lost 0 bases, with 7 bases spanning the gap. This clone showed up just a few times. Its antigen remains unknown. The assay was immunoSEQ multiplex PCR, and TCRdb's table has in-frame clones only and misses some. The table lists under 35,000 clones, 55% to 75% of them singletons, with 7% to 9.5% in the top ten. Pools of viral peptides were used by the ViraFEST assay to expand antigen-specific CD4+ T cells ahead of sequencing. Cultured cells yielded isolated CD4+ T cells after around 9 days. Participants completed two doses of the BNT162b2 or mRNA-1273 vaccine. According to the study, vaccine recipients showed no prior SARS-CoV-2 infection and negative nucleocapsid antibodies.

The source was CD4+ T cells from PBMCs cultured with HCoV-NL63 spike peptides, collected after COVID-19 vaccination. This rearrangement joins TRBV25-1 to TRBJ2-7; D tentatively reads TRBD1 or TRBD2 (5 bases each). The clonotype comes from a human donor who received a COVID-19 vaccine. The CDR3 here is CASSEFGTSYEQYF. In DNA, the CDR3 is TGTGCCAGCAGTGAATTTGGGACCTCCTACGAGCAGTACTTC.